The 10 T cell receptor beta chains below were found in one sample sequenced in a study of STAT5B mutations in CD4+ large granular lymphocyte leukemia. Generated by immunoSEQ multiplex PCR, the TCRdb table keeps only in-frame clones and is missing some. The data hold 20,000 to 25,000 clones, with 82% observed a single time. The sequencing input was CD4+ T cells from blood buffy coats. Every receptor here comes from a human donor in good health.

This sequence joins TRBV7-2 and TRBJ1-3; 9 bases agree with TRBD1. This CDR3 has 17 amino acids. Germline CDR1 SGHTA, CDR2 FQGNSA. Germline trimming cut 5 bases from V and 3 bases from J; bases unmatched to any gene: 11. The DNA for the CDR3 is TGTGCCAGCAGCCCCGGAGGGGGACAGGGTGGTGGAAACACCATATATTTT. The encoded protein is CASSPGGGQGGGNTIYF. The complete variable domain, with remaining parts taken from reference TRBV7-2 and TRBJ1-3, reads GAGVSQSPSNKVTEKGKDVELRCDPISGHTALYWYRQSLGQGLEFLIYFQGNSAPDKSGLPSDRFSAERTGGSVSTLTIQRTQQEDSAVYLCASSPGGGQGGGNTIYFGEGSWLTVV.

This clone turned up a few times. V and J are TRBV6-6 and TRBJ2-7; no firm D call. Looked up from germline, CDR1 is MNHNY and CDR2 is SVGAGI (reference sequence). V gave up 5 bases and J gave up 3 bases, with 11 bases separating them. This CDR3 region has 13 residues. The CDR3 DNA follows: TGTGCCAGCAGTAAAGGACGGAACTACGAGCAGTACTTC. Translating gives CASSKGRNYEQYF.

This rearrangement joins TRBV5-4 to TRBJ1-1, with D possibly matching TRBD1 (5 bases). This CDR3 has 14 amino acids. Trimming left V 6 bases short and J 3 bases short, with 15 bases between. The germline gives CDR1 SGHNT, CDR2 YYREEE (reference sequence). CDR3 nucleotides: TGTGCCAGCACCCCCGGCGGCAGGGACACTGAAGCTTTCTTT. Its translation: CASTPGGRDTEAFF. Full variable domain (rest looked up from reference TRBV5-4 and TRBJ1-1): ETGVTQSPTHLIKTRGQQVTLRCSSQSGHNTVSWYQQALGQGPQFIFQYYREEENGRGNFPPRFSGLQFPNYSSELNVNALELDDSALYLCASTPGGRDTEAFFGQGTRLTVV.

The chain joins TRBV15 to TRBJ2-3, with 13 bases aligning to TRBD2. CDR1 and CDR2 from the germline V gene are LNHNV and YYDKDF (reference sequence). V trimming: 4 bases; J trimming: 0 bases; junction bases outside the gene matches: 7. The CDR3 covers 18 residues. The CDR3: CATSKGLAGTVSTDTQYF. The CDR3 DNA follows: TGTGCCACCAGCAAGGGACTAGCGGGAACGGTCAGCACAGATACGCAGTATTTT.

V and J are TRBV5-1 and TRBJ2-7; 10 bases fit TRBD1. With V trimmed by 4 bases and J by 4 bases, 8 bases remained unmatched. The CDR3 is 15 amino acids. From germline, CDR1 is SGHRS and CDR2 YFSETQ. The CDR3, as DNA: TGCGCCAGCAGCCCCGGACAGGGGGGAAGGTACGAGCAGTACTTC. Amino acids: CASSPGQGGRYEQYF.

The chain carries TRBV27 and TRBJ2-7; 10 bases map to TRBD2. The V gene's germline CDR1 is MNHEY and CDR2 SMNVEV (reference sequence). Trimming at V came to 2 bases and at J to 6 bases, leaving 10 bases not matched to a gene. The CDR3 length is 16 residues. CDR3 bases: TGTGCCAGCAGTTTAATAGCTAGCGGGAGTTCCGGCGAGCAGTACTTC. It encodes CASSLIASGSSGEQYF.

This clone was seen a handful of times. The chain combines TRBV30 with TRBJ1-1; D is perhaps TRBD1 (5 bases). The CDR3 is 12 residues long. V was clipped by 5 bases and J by 1 base, with 8 bases between them. Germline lookup yields CDR1 GTSNPN and CDR2 SVGIG (reference sequence). As DNA, the CDR3 is TGTGCCTGGGGACACGCGAACACTGAAGCTTTCTTT. Protein: CAWGHANTEAFF.

The chain has TRBV20-1 and TRBJ2-1, with D perhaps TRBD2 (5 bases). Germline V gives CDR1 DFQATT, CDR2 SNEGSKA (reference sequence). V was trimmed by 6 bases and J by 4 bases, leaving 7 bases between them. The CDR3 has 11 residues. CDR3 bases: TGCAGTGCCCGGACTTACAATGAGCAGTTCTTC. This codes for CSARTYNEQFF.

This clone was recorded a few times. The V call is TRBV2, the J call TRBJ1-5, with D unresolved. This CDR3 contains 14 residues. The V gene lost 4 bases and the J gene lost 1 base, with 8 bases spanning the gap. Germline V lookup: CDR1 SNHLY, CDR2 FYNNEI. DNA for the CDR3: TGTGCCAGCAGTGTCGAGAGCAGCAATCAGCCCCAGCATTTT. It yields the protein CASSVESSNQPQHF.

This clone was counted only a few times. The CDR3 sequence: CASRLRQGMFTDTQYF. In DNA, the CDR3 is TGTGCCAGTAGGCTCCGACAGGGGATGTTTACAGATACGCAGTATTTT. V usage is TRBV19 and J usage is TRBJ2-3, with 8 bases matching TRBD1. The CDR3 extends over 16 amino acids. J lost 3 bases, V lost 6 bases, and 11 bases had no gene match. Germline-derived CDR1 and CDR2 are LNHDA and SQIVND (reference sequence).